This T cell receptor (beta chain) stems from a study of shared clonotypes between healthy human individuals. Study results and caveats: Sharing across four donors was highest in naive CD4 (about 5%) and lowest in memory CD8 (roughly 0.4%).

Repertoires were generated with immunoSEQ multiplex PCR, while TCRdb's copy carries only in-frame clones and drops some. The data hold more than 850,000 clones, with approximately 78% observed a single time. Regarding this clone: Its antigen is still unknown.

This CDR3 has 14 amino acids. Germline CDR1 and CDR2: SGHNT and YYREEE (reference sequence). V shed 4 bases and J shed 3 bases, with 14 bases lying between them. The V and J genes are TRBV5-4 and TRBJ2-7; D perhaps matches TRBD2 (6 bases). The receptor was derived from a man younger than 30 in good health. Some clones in this sample may be carry-over from other donors' samples. Material for sequencing was memory CD4+ T cells from PBMCs. Specified subset: CD45RA-negative fraction. The CDR3, as DNA: TGTGCCAGCAGCGCGGGACTTTGGAACTACGAGCAGTACTTC. It translates to CASSAGLWNYEQYF.